The next 22 T cell receptor beta chains were all read from a single sample in a study of cytomegalovirus exposure and HLA in healthy donors. A multiplex PCR was run with 60 Vbeta primers and 13 Jbeta primers. The table came from immunoSEQ multiplex PCR; TCRdb's copy has only in-frame clones and leaves some out. Of approximately 190,000 clones in the sample, roughly 68% were seen once. Sequences were obtained from PBMCs. These receptors came from a middle-aged man in good health and CMV-seropositive.

The rearrangement joins TRBV2 to TRBJ2-7, with D unresolved. Trimming stripped 4 bases from V and 0 bases from J, with 19 bases between. CDR3 length equals 17 residues. Germline loops: CDR1 SNHLY, CDR2 FYNNEI. The CDR3 nucleotides are TGTGCCAGCAGTGGCTCCCGACTCCCCGAAGGCTCCTACGAGCAGTACTTC. Amino acids: CASSGSRLPEGSYEQYF.

This chain joins TRBV15 and TRBJ2-1; possibly TRBD2 for D (5 bases). The CDR3 runs to 15 residues. Germline V gives CDR1 LNHNV, CDR2 YYDKDF (reference sequence). V was pared by 0 bases and J by 7 bases, with 13 bases between. The CDR3 reads CATSRDSGFQNEQFF. In nucleotides, the CDR3 is TGTGCCACCAGCAGAGACAGCGGCTTTCAGAATGAGCAGTTCTTC.

The chain combines TRBV28 with TRBJ1-2, with 7 nucleotides matching TRBD1. The V gene end was trimmed by 5 bases and the J gene end by 6 bases; junction bases not matched to a gene: 12. This CDR3 has 15 residues. Germline CDR1 is MDHEN and CDR2 is SYDVKM. The CDR3 protein is CASSQYRGIVDGYTF. Here the CDR3 DNA reads TGTGCCAGCAGTCAATACAGGGGAATTGTGGATGGCTACACCTTC.

The chain joins TRBV6-6 to TRBJ2-3, with TRBD2 matching 9 bases. Germline trimming cut 4 bases from V and 10 bases from J; bases unmatched to any gene: 6. The germline V gene has CDR1 MNHNY and CDR2 SVGAGI (reference sequence). The CDR3 covers 13 residues. The CDR3 DNA sequence: TGTGCCAGCAGTTTTACGGAGCGGGGGGCGCAGTATTTT. It encodes CASSFTERGAQYF.

The chain is built from TRBV5-5 and TRBJ2-6; maybe TRBD1 (6 bases). CDR3 length: 17 residues. V was clipped by 0 bases and J by 2 bases, with 12 bases between them. The germline CDR1 and CDR2 sequences are SGHKS and YYEKEE (reference sequence). CDR3 nucleotide sequence: TGTGCCAGCAGCTTGGCCCCAACAGGGACTGGGGCCAACGTCCTGACTTTC. It specifies CASSLAPTGTGANVLTF.

V and J are TRBV11-2 and TRBJ2-7, with 9 positions matching TRBD2. CDR1 and CDR2 from the germline V gene are SGHAT and FQNNGV. The CDR3 covers 15 residues. The junction had 7 bases not matched to a gene; V was cut back by 5 bases and J by 2 bases. DNA for the CDR3: TGTGCCAGCAGCGCCCCGCGCGGGGGGGCCTACGAGCAGTACTTC. Encoded protein: CASSAPRGGAYEQYF. The variable domain in full, completed from reference TRBV11-2 and TRBJ2-7, reads EAGVAQSPRYKIIEKRQSVAFWCNPISGHATLYWYQQILGQGPKLLIQFQNNGVVDDSQLPKDRFSAERLKGVDSTLKIQPAKLEDSAVYLCASSAPRGGAYEQYFGPGTRLTVT.

The chain carries TRBV19 and TRBJ1-6, with 8 bases matching TRBD1. Germline trimming cut 4 bases from V and 0 bases from J; bases unmatched to any gene: 8. The V gene's germline CDR1 is LNHDA and CDR2 SQIVND (reference sequence). The length of the CDR3 is 18 residues. This CDR3 is CASSTRTGLSSYNSPLHF. The DNA of the CDR3 is TGTGCCAGTAGTACCAGGACAGGGCTGAGCTCCTATAATTCACCCCTCCACTTT.

This clone was counted between two and nine times. The chain has TRBV19 and TRBJ2-4; 9 bases are a match to TRBD1. There are 16 residues in the CDR3. V lost 3 bases, J lost 1 base, and 4 bases stayed unmatched. Germline CDR1 is LNHDA and CDR2 is SQIVND (reference sequence). In DNA form, the CDR3 reads TGTGCCAGTAGTATGTTTGGACAGGGGGCCAAAAACATTCAGTACTTC. Translation gives CASSMFGQGAKNIQYF.

This chain connects TRBV27 to TRBJ2-1; the match to TRBD2 covers 13 bases. Per germline, CDR1 MNHEY and CDR2 SMNVEV (reference sequence). Trimming at V came to 3 bases and at J to 9 bases, leaving 5 bases not matched to a gene. This CDR3 spans 15 amino acids. This CDR3 reads CASSFSLAGGGEQFF. CDR3 nucleotides: TGTGCCAGCAGTTTCTCACTAGCGGGGGGGGGTGAGCAGTTCTTC.

This rearrangement joins TRBV5-4 to TRBJ1-1, with 10 nucleotides matching TRBD1. The J segment lost 5 bases and the V segment lost 4 bases, leaving 5 bases of the junction unmatched. The CDR3 is 14 amino acids. The germline gives CDR1 SGHNT, CDR2 YYREEE (reference sequence). CDR3 residues: CASSPTGGRTEAFF. The CDR3 coding sequence is TGTGCCAGCAGCCCGACAGGGGGCCGGACTGAAGCTTTCTTT.

This rearrangement joins TRBV2 to TRBJ2-5; 11 bases map to TRBD2. Germline assignment: CDR1 SNHLY and CDR2 FYNNEI. J lost 2 bases, V lost 0 bases, and 11 bases had no gene match. This CDR3 comprises 19 residues. CDR3 residues: CASSEALRELAGAQETQYF. In nucleotides, the CDR3 is TGTGCCAGCAGTGAAGCGCTTCGGGAACTAGCGGGGGCTCAAGAGACCCAGTACTTC. Full variable domain (missing parts from reference TRBV2 and TRBJ2-5): EPEVTQTPSHQVTQMGQEVILRCVPISNHLYFYWYRQILGQKVEFLVSFYNNEISEKSEIFDDQFSVERPDGSNFTLKIRSTKLEDSAMYFCASSEALRELAGAQETQYFGPGTRLLVL.

The chain recombines TRBV5-1 with TRBJ2-3, with TRBD2 matching over 10 bases. With 0 bases clipped from V and 6 bases from J, the junction kept 7 bases outside the gene matches. Germline CDR1 is SGHRS and CDR2 is YFSETQ. There are 16 residues in the CDR3. The CDR3 nucleotides are TGCGCCAGCAGCTTGGAGGTAGCGGGGGGCCTGGATACGCAGTATTTT. This codes for CASSLEVAGGLDTQYF.

The CDR3 DNA follows: TGTGCCAGCAGTCGACAGGGGGCGCGGGAGACCCAGTACTTC. Translation gives CASSRQGARETQYF. This chain uses TRBV6-5 with TRBJ2-5, with 10 bases that match TRBD1. V shed 5 bases, J shed 5 bases, and the junction held 5 bases outside the gene matches. Germline V gene sequence: CDR1 MNHEY, CDR2 SVGAGI. The CDR3 sequence is 14 residues long.

The chain has TRBV6-1 and TRBJ2-7, with unresolved D. Germline lookup yields CDR1 MNHNS and CDR2 SASEGT. The CDR3 is 12 amino acids. V gave up 2 bases and J gave up 1 base, with 3 bases separating them. The CDR3 nucleotides are TGTGCCAGCAGTGAACCGTCCTACGAGCAGTACTTC. It codes for CASSEPSYEQYF.

This rearrangement joins TRBV5-1 to TRBJ1-1; D is undetermined. Germline V gene sequence: CDR1 SGHRS, CDR2 YFSETQ. V shed 5 bases and J shed 3 bases, with 11 bases lying between them. The CDR3 is 13 residues long. This CDR3 is CASRPLSDTEAFF. Written as DNA, the CDR3 is TGCGCCAGCAGACCCCTGTCGGACACTGAAGCTTTCTTT.

This sequence joins TRBV4-1 and TRBJ2-1, with 7 positions matching TRBD2. The junction had 3 bases not matched to a gene; V was cut back by 1 base and J by 9 bases. CDR1 is MGHRA and CDR2 is YSYEKL in the germline V gene. This CDR3 contains 13 residues. The CDR3 bases are TGCGCCAGCAGCCAAGTCCCGGGGGGTGAGCAGTTCTTC. Encoded protein: CASSQVPGGEQFF.

The gene calls are TRBV19 and TRBJ2-1; TRBD1 agrees at 8 bases. The CDR3 length is 15 residues. Germline CDR1 and CDR2: LNHDA and SQIVND (reference sequence). With V trimmed by 4 bases and J by 5 bases, 7 bases remained unmatched. The chain's CDR3 is CASSRQGPLDNEQFF. CDR3 coding DNA: TGTGCCAGTAGTAGACAGGGGCCGCTTGACAATGAGCAGTTCTTC.

The chain combines TRBV4-1 with TRBJ1-4; no definite D call. Germline V CDR1 and CDR2: MGHRA, YSYEKL. The CDR3 is 15 residues long. Trimming removed 0 bases from V and 0 bases from J, with 5 bases in between. The CDR3 here is CASSQDRATNEKLFF. CDR3 bases: TGCGCCAGCAGCCAAGATAGAGCAACTAATGAAAAACTGTTTTTT.

This clone was recorded many times. This chain links TRBV6-5 with TRBJ1-6; D not resolved. CDR3 length: 16 residues. The germline V gene has CDR1 MNHEY and CDR2 SVGAGI. Trimming pared 0 bases from V and 7 bases from J, leaving 13 bases between. CDR3 in amino acids: CASSYSGPTRNSPLHF. CDR3 sequence (DNA): TGTGCCAGCAGTTACTCGGGCCCAACTAGGAATTCACCCCTCCACTTT.

DNA for the CDR3: TGTGCCAGCAGCTCGTTAGCGGGGAGGCAAGATACGCAGTATTTT. Its translation: CASSSLAGRQDTQYF. The chain employs TRBV7-6 and TRBJ2-3, with 8 bases matching TRBD2. The CDR3 extends over 15 amino acids. The V gene's germline CDR1 is SGHVS and CDR2 FNYEAQ. The V segment lost 4 bases and the J segment 5 bases; nucleotides outside the gene matches: 8.

CDR3: CASSLTATGGADTQYF. The CDR3 DNA follows: TGTGCCAGCAGCCTGACGGCTACAGGGGGCGCGGATACGCAGTATTTT. The rearrangement joins TRBV7-2 to TRBJ2-3; 9 nucleotides align to TRBD1. The CDR3 extends over 16 amino acids. V was pared by 5 bases and J by 6 bases, with 12 bases of the junction left unmatched. The V gene's germline CDR1 is SGHTA and CDR2 FQGNSA. The variable domain in full, completed from reference TRBV7-2 and TRBJ2-3, reads GAGVSQSPSNKVTEKGKDVELRCDPISGHTALYWYRQSLGQGLEFLIYFQGNSAPDKSGLPSDRFSAERTGGSVSTLTIQRTQQEDSAVYLCASSLTATGGADTQYFGPGTRLTVL.

The V call is TRBV11-3, the J call TRBJ2-7, with TRBD1 as a possible D gene (6 bases). Germline-derived CDR1 and CDR2 are SGHNT and YENEEA. Trimming cost V 2 bases and J 2 bases, with 10 bases left between them. CDR3 length: 14 residues. Here the CDR3 reads CASSLQGQTYEQYF. The DNA for the CDR3 is TGTGCCAGCAGCTTACAGGGGCAGACCTACGAGCAGTACTTC.